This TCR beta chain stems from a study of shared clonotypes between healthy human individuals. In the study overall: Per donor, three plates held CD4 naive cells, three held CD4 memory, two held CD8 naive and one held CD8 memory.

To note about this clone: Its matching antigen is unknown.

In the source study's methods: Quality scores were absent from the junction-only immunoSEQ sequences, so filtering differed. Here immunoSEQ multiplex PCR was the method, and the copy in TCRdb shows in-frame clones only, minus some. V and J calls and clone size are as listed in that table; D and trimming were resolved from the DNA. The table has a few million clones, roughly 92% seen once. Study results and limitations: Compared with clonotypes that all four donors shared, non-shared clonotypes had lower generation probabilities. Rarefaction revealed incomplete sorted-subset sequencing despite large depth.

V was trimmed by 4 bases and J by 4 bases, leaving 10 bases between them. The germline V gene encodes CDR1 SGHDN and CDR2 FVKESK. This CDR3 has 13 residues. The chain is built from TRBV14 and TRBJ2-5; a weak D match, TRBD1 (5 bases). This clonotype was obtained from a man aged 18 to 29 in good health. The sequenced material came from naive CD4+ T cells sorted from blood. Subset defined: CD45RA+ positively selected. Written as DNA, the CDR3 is TGTGCCAGCAGCCGACAGAAAGGAGAGACCCAGTACTTC. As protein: CASSRQKGETQYF.